The T cell receptor (beta chain) described here comes from a study of cytomegalovirus exposure and HLA in healthy donors. Findings and caveats of the study: The authors enumerated over 150 TCR beta chains as linked to cytomegalovirus.

The data were produced by immunoSEQ multiplex PCR, yet TCRdb's version contains in-frame clones alone and is incomplete. In the table there are some 150,000 clones, approximately 91% of which are singletons. To note about this clone: The antigen is unknown.

With V trimmed by 1 base and J by 5 bases, 6 bases remained unmatched. The CDR3 spans 15 residues. Germline V gene sequence: CDR1 MGHRA, CDR2 YSYEKL. This TCR came from a woman in her late teens or twenties in good health and CMV-seropositive. The sequencing input was PBMCs. The chain is built from TRBV4-1 and TRBJ2-3; 7 bases are shared with TRBD1. The CDR3 here is CASSQVRQGGDTQYF. CDR3 DNA sequence: TGCGCCAGCAGCCAAGTAAGACAGGGTGGAGATACGCAGTATTTT.